This T cell receptor (beta chain) was found in a study of blood T cell repertoires in COVID-19. For the study at large: Collection of acute and convalescent COVID-19 samples took place in the United States, Italy and Spain. In each case, the material was cDNA or gDNA derived from T cells, B-cell-depleted T cells, or PBMCs.

Looked up from germline, CDR1 is SGHAT and CDR2 is FQNNGV. Trimming left V 6 bases short and J 4 bases short, with 12 bases between. The CDR3 extends over 13 amino acids. Patients at the Seattle site were enrolled during active infection and followed longitudinally. TCRdb keeps only in-frame clones here, not all; method: immunoSEQ multiplex PCR. The sample lists 150,000 to 200,000 clones, about four fifths occurring once. The specimen sequenced was peripheral blood. The chain recombines TRBV11-2 with TRBJ1-1, with D unclear. The TCR comes from a woman in her fifties or sixties with COVID-19, enrolled during active disease. In DNA, the CDR3 is TGTGCCAGCAGTCTAGAATTGAGCACTGAAGCTTTCTTT. Its translation is CASSLELSTEAFF.